These T cell receptor beta chains were read from a single sample in a study of shared clonotypes between healthy human individuals. Sequenced by immunoSEQ multiplex PCR; TCRdb stores in-frame clones only, minus some. The table records roughly 2,000,000 clones, about 95% of them present only once. Sequencing input: naive CD8+ T cells sorted from blood. The receptors shown here come from a man aged 18-30 years in good health. CDR3s include the opening cysteine and the closing phenylalanine or tryptophan. Each record gives: clone size, V gene, CDR3 length, J gene, CDR3 protein. Only part of the rows carry a size: once, few, many, or a class if the clone is expanded.

>-|TRBV13|18|TRBJ2-1
CASSFLEVSGILNEGQFF
>-|TRBV19|12|TRBJ1-1
CASSMAGIGAFF
>-|TRBV29-1|11|TRBJ2-1
CSVEEVSEQFF
>-|TRBV6-5|15|TRBJ2-7
CASSYSTHPSYEQYF
>-|TRBV27|15|TRBJ1-1
CASSLSSSGQGEAFF
>-|TRBV4-1|14|TRBJ2-7
CASSQKQGTYEQYF
>-|TRBV6-5|16|TRBJ2-7
CASSYSAGPSLFEQYF
>-|TRBV5-6|13|TRBJ2-7
CASSLVESYEQYF
>once|TRBV10-1|15|TRBJ2-1
CASSEAREGRNEQFF
>-|TRBV30|14|TRBJ2-7
CAWRSIGGSYEQYF
>-|TRBV5-6|13|TRBJ2-7
CASTRTGLNEQYF
>-|TRBV6-5|16|TRBJ2-2
CASSYSGAGSFGELFF
>-|TRBV5-6|15|TRBJ2-5
CASSQETGFQETQYF
>-|TRBV5-1|15|TRBJ2-7
CASSTFPGQGYEQYF
>-|TRBV5-4|13|TRBJ2-1
CASTLGWGNEQFF
>-|TRBV9|15|TRBJ2-2
CASSPTGSDTGELFF
>-|TRBV6-1|15|TRBJ1-6
CASSEPRTGNSPLHF
>-|TRBV7-8|17|TRBJ2-6
CASSFEGPLSGANVLTF
>-|TRBV11-3|15|TRBJ1-6
CASIPERGYNSPLHF
>-|TRBV7-9|13|TRBJ2-7
CASSRTGAYEQYF
>-|TRBV27|13|TRBJ1-4
CASSSGQLEKLFF
>-|TRBV4-3|14|TRBJ1-2
CASSQEELGTGATF
>-|TRBV28|15|TRBJ2-7
CASSATGTTRDEQYF
>-|TRBV10-2|14|TRBJ2-5
CASSLSGVEETQYF
>-|TRBV5-1|14|TRBJ2-7
CASSLEGFSYEQYF
>-|TRBV9|14|TRBJ1-2
CASSVAGPDYGYTF
>-|TRBV29-1|16|TRBJ2-2
CSVEGWEGAGTGELFF
>-|TRBV7-2|13|TRBJ2-2
CASSPSISGELFF
>once|TRBV28|13|TRBJ2-1
CASSFSGLDEQFF
>-|TRBV2|13|TRBJ2-3
CASSGQGTDTQYF
>few|TRBV4-1|15|TRBJ1-6
CASSQVERDYSPLHF
>-|TRBV5-8|16|TRBJ2-5
CASSPGPGQPRDTQYF
>-|TRBV5-6|14|TRBJ2-5
CASSFRTAQETQYF
>-|TRBV7-8|16|TRBJ2-7
CASSFYTLDNSYEQYF
>once|TRBV28|20|TRBJ2-1
CASSRPPLRQGRSSYNEQFF
>-|TRBV4-1|14|TRBJ2-3
CASSPGRELDTQYF
>-|TRBV5-1|16|TRBJ2-6
CASSLGQGSGANVLTF
>-|TRBV7-9|17|TRBJ1-1
CASSLLTGGLENTEAFF
>-|TRBV7-2|13|TRBJ2-1
CASSFVFINEQFF
>-|TRBV7-9|18|TRBJ1-1
CASNLPETGRVESSEAFF
>-|TRBV6-5|14|TRBJ2-7
CASGDGDSPYEQYF
>-|TRBV7-9|13|TRBJ1-2
CASSLSPLNGYTF
>-|TRBV6-5|13|TRBJ1-2
CASSYPNRDGYTF
>-|TRBV2|15|TRBJ2-3
CASSEGGSSTDTQYF
>-|TRBV2|16|TRBJ1-2
CASSGFDGLSNYGYTF
>few|TRBV28|13|TRBJ1-2
CASTRGQAGGYTF
>-|TRBV6-5|15|TRBJ2-1
CASSYATGLVDEQFF
>-|TRBV7-6|17|TRBJ1-3
CASSPGEDGVSGNTIYF
>-|TRBV14|15|TRBJ2-2
CASSGRYANTGELFF
>-|TRBV4-1|15|TRBJ2-7
CASSHITGAEYEQYF
>-|TRBV5-6|13|TRBJ2-1
CASTGGSYNEQFF